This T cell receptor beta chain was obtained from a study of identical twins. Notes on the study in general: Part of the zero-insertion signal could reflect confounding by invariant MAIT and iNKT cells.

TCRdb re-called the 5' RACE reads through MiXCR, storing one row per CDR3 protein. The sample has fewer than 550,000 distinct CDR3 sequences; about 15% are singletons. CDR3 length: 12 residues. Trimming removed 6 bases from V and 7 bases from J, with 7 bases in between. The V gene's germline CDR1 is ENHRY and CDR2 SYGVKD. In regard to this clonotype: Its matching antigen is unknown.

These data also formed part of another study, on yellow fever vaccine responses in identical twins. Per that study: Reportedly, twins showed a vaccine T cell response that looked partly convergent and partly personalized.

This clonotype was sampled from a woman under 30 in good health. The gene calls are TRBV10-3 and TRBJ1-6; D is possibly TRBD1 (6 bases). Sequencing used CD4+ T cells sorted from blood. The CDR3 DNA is TGTGCCATCAGCCAGGGGAATTCACCCCTCCACTTT. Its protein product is CAISQGNSPLHF.